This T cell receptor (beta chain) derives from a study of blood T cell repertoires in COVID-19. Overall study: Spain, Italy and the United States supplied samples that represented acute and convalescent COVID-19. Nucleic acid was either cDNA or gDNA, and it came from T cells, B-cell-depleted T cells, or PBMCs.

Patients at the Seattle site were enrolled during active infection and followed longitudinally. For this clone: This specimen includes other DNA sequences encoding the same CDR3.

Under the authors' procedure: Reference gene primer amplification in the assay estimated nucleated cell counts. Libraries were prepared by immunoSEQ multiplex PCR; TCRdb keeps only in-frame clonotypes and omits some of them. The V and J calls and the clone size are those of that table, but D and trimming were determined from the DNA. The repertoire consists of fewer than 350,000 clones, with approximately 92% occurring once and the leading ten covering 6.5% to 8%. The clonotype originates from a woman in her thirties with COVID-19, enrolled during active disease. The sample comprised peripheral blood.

CDR3 in amino acids: CASSLTGTGDSETQYF. In nucleotides, the CDR3 is TGTGCCAGCAGTTTAACCGGGACAGGGGATTCAGAGACCCAGTACTTC. J is TRBJ2-5 and V is TRBV28, with TRBD1 matching 10 bases. With 2 bases clipped from V and 4 bases from J, the junction kept 7 bases outside the gene matches. Per germline, CDR1 MDHEN and CDR2 SYDVKM. This CDR3 has 16 residues.